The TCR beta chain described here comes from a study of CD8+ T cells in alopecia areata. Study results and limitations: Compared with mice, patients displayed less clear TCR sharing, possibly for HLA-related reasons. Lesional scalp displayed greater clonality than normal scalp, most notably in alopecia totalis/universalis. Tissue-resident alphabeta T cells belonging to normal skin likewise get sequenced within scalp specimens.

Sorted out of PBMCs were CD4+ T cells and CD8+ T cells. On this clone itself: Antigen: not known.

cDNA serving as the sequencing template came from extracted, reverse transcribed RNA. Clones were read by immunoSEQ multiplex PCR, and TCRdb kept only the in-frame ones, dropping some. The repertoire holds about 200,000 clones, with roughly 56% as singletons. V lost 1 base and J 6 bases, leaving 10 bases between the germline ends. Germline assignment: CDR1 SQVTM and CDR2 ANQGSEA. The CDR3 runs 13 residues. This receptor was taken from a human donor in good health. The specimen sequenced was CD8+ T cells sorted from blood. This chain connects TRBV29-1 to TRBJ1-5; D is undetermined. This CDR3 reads CSVEGGDGQPQHF. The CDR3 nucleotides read TGCAGCGTTGAAGGGGGAGATGGTCAGCCCCAGCATTTT.